The rows below give T cell receptor beta chains drawn from one sample of a study of T-cell memory formation after mild COVID-19. TCRdb re-called the 5' RACE reads with MiXCR, one entry per CDR3 protein. The sample carries about 350,000 distinct CDR3 sequences, roughly an eighth recorded once. The sample was PBMCs or a T cell subset sorted from them (not recorded which). Receptor source: a young man who had mild COVID-19 (a few samples of this study predate the infection). Cell type and time point are not known. The CDR3 runs from the conserved cysteine through the conserved F or W. The D gene is left open where the match is weak. A row's size may be missing; if present it is once, few, many or a size class.

J: TRBJ2-7; length: 13; size: .; V: TRBV6-1; D: .; CDR3: CASSEARDYEQYF; DNA: TGTGCCAGCAGTGAAGCGAGGGACTACGAGCAGTACTTC
J: TRBJ2-1; length: 16; size: .; V: TRBV19; D: TRBD2; CDR3: CASRSLLAGGYNEQFF; DNA: TGTGCCAGTAGAAGTCTCTTGGCGGGGGGTTACAATGAGCAGTTCTTC
J: TRBJ2-7; length: 16; size: .; V: TRBV7-2; D: TRBD2; CDR3: CASSFSQRGGLNEQYF; DNA: TGTGCCAGCAGCTTCTCTCAGCGGGGGGGCTTGAACGAGCAGTACTTC
J: TRBJ2-7; length: 15; size: few; V: TRBV11-2; D: TRBD1; CDR3: CATKNPGTGVFEQYF; DNA: TGTGCCACCAAGAATCCGGGGACAGGGGTTTTCGAGCAGTACTTC
J: TRBJ2-1; length: 19; size: few; V: TRBV7-3; D: TRBD2; CDR3: CASSLTPRLAGGVNNEQFF; DNA: TGTGCCAGCAGCTTAACGCCCCGACTAGCGGGGGGAGTCAACAATGAGCAGTTCTTC
J: TRBJ2-7; length: 15; size: many; V: TRBV21-1; D: .; CDR3: CASSNRTSGFDEQYF; DNA: TGTGCCAGCAGCAATCGGACTAGCGGGTTCGACGAGCAGTACTTC
J: TRBJ2-1; length: 15; size: few; V: TRBV9; D: TRBD2; CDR3: CASSVAPGGAREQFF; DNA: TGTGCCAGCAGCGTAGCACCCGGGGGGGCTAGGGAGCAGTTCTTC
J: TRBJ1-5; length: 13; size: .; V: TRBV5-6; D: .; CDR3: CASSFGDRQPQHF; DNA: TGTGCCAGCAGCTTCGGGGACCGTCAGCCCCAGCATTTT
J: TRBJ2-5; length: 14; size: .; V: TRBV6-5; D: TRBD2; CDR3: CASGGASGGETQYF; DNA: TGTGCCAGCGGGGGAGCTAGCGGGGGGGAGACCCAGTACTTC
J: TRBJ2-5; length: 14; size: few; V: TRBV20-1; D: TRBD2; CDR3: CSAPGTSGAETQYF; DNA: TGCAGTGCCCCCGGGACTAGCGGGGCGGAGACCCAGTACTTC
J: TRBJ2-5; length: 16; size: few; V: TRBV9; D: .; CDR3: CASSEGVGTSGETQYF; DNA: TGTGCCAGCAGCGAGGGGGTGGGGACTTCCGGAGAGACCCAGTACTTC
J: TRBJ2-1; length: 12; size: many; V: TRBV27; D: .; CDR3: CASSSSLASQFF; DNA: TGTGCCAGCAGCTCCTCCCTAGCGTCTCAGTTCTTC
J: TRBJ1-6; length: 14; size: few; V: TRBV6-6; D: .; CDR3: CASSVTGSNSPLHF; DNA: TGTGCCAGCAGTGTTACGGGCTCCAATTCACCCCTCCACTTT
J: TRBJ2-4; length: 13; size: .; V: TRBV7-6; D: .; CDR3: CASSLAGFKVQYF; DNA: TGTGCCAGCAGCTTAGCGGGCTTCAAGGTTCAGTACTTC
J: TRBJ1-1; length: 17; size: .; V: TRBV4-1; D: .; CDR3: CASSQDRRDWMNTEAFF; DNA: TGCGCCAGCAGCCAAGATAGGAGGGACTGGATGAACACTGAAGCTTTCTTT
J: TRBJ2-7; length: 13; size: .; V: TRBV6-5; D: .; CDR3: CASSFNRLYEQYF; DNA: TGTGCCAGCAGTTTTAACAGGCTCTACGAGCAGTACTTC
J: TRBJ2-3; length: 22; size: .; V: TRBV7-2; D: TRBD2; CDR3: CASSLRPSKVYRPAGSKDTQYF; DNA: TGTGCCAGCAGCCTAAGACCCTCTAAAGTATATCGTCCAGCGGGGTCCAAGGATACGCAGTATTTT
J: TRBJ1-1; length: 13; size: .; V: TRBV6-5; D: .; CDR3: CASSFNRATEAFF; DNA: TGTGCCAGCAGCTTTAACAGGGCCACTGAAGCTTTCTTT
J: TRBJ2-1; length: 15; size: .; V: TRBV7-9; D: .; CDR3: CASSSPGAAANEQFF; DNA: TGTGCCAGCAGCTCACCCGGGGCAGCAGCCAATGAGCAGTTCTTC
J: TRBJ2-5; length: 11; size: .; V: TRBV12-3/TRBV12-4; D: .; CDR3: CASSFWETQYF; DNA: TGTGCCAGCAGTTTTTGGGAGACCCAGTACTTC
J: TRBJ2-3; length: 15; size: .; V: TRBV29-1; D: TRBD1; CDR3: CSVDGTGINTDTQYF; DNA: TGCAGCGTTGACGGGACAGGGATCAACACAGATACGCAGTATTTT
J: TRBJ1-1; length: 12; size: .; V: TRBV28; D: .; CDR3: CASSFPQREAFF; DNA: TGTGCCAGCAGTTTTCCCCAGCGTGAAGCTTTCTTT
J: TRBJ2-7; length: 12; size: few; V: TRBV30; D: TRBD1; CDR3: CAWTGGSYEQYF; DNA: TGTGCCTGGACAGGGGGCTCCTACGAGCAGTACTTC
J: TRBJ2-1; length: 13; size: few; V: TRBV6-2/TRBV6-3; D: .; CDR3: CASTVDWAGEQFF; DNA: TGTGCCAGCACGGTAGACTGGGCAGGTGAGCAGTTCTTC
J: TRBJ2-6; length: 16; size: few; V: TRBV5-5; D: .; CDR3: CASSLDVSSGANVLTF; DNA: TGTGCCAGCAGCTTGGATGTTAGCTCTGGGGCCAACGTCCTGACTTTC
J: TRBJ2-3; length: 13; size: .; V: TRBV29-1; D: .; CDR3: CSVVEGAVDTQYF; DNA: TGCAGCGTTGTGGAGGGGGCTGTAGATACGCAGTATTTT
J: TRBJ2-1; length: 15; size: few; V: TRBV9; D: TRBD2; CDR3: CASSPTSGGTDEQFF; DNA: TGTGCCAGCAGCCCGACTAGCGGGGGGACGGATGAGCAGTTCTTC
J: TRBJ1-1; length: 14; size: .; V: TRBV9; D: .; CDR3: CASTTDGGQTEAFF; DNA: TGTGCCAGCACCACGGACGGGGGGCAGACTGAAGCTTTCTTT
J: TRBJ1-5; length: 13; size: .; V: TRBV5-6; D: .; CDR3: CASSVDLMGPQHF; DNA: TGTGCCAGCAGCGTGGACCTAATGGGGCCCCAGCATTTT
J: TRBJ2-7; length: 15; size: few; V: TRBV20-1; D: TRBD2; CDR3: CSAPGRLAQGNEQYF; DNA: TGCAGTGCTCCAGGGAGACTAGCGCAGGGTAACGAGCAGTACTTC
J: TRBJ1-2; length: 14; size: .; V: TRBV5-1; D: .; CDR3: CASSLAGITNGYTF; DNA: TGCGCCAGCAGCTTGGCAGGGATAACTAATGGCTACACCTTC
J: TRBJ2-1; length: 11; size: few; V: TRBV7-9; D: .; CDR3: CASYGGNEQFF; DNA: TGTGCCAGCTACGGGGGCAATGAGCAGTTCTTC
J: TRBJ1-5; length: 15; size: few; V: TRBV6-5; D: .; CDR3: CASSSVRYSNQPQHF; DNA: TGTGCCAGCAGTTCCGTAAGGTATAGCAATCAGCCCCAGCATTTT
J: TRBJ1-4; length: 20; size: .; V: TRBV4-3; D: TRBD1; CDR3: CASSQDLPGQVYLANEKLFF; DNA: TGCGCCAGCAGCCAAGATCTGCCGGGACAGGTTTATCTGGCTAATGAAAAACTGTTTTTT
J: TRBJ2-5; length: 13; size: few; V: TRBV7-6; D: .; CDR3: CASSFYREETQYF; DNA: TGTGCCAGCAGCTTTTACAGGGAAGAGACCCAGTACTTC
J: TRBJ2-2; length: 14; size: .; V: TRBV6-7; D: .; CDR3: CASSTPRHPGELFF; DNA: TGTGCCAGCAGTACCCCAAGGCACCCCGGGGAGCTGTTTTTT
J: TRBJ2-1; length: 16; size: .; V: TRBV7-3; D: TRBD2; CDR3: CASSPGSGGAWDEQFF; DNA: TGTGCCAGCAGCCCTGGGAGCGGGGGGGCTTGGGATGAGCAGTTCTTC
J: TRBJ1-1; length: 17; size: .; V: TRBV6-5; D: TRBD1; CDR3: CASSYSGAGGGSTEAFF; DNA: TGTGCCAGCAGTTACTCGGGGGCAGGGGGCGGTAGCACTGAAGCTTTCTTT
J: TRBJ1-3; length: 19; size: many; V: TRBV20-1; D: TRBD1; CDR3: CSATEVAGGGWASGNTIYF; DNA: TGCAGTGCCACCGAAGTCGCAGGGGGCGGATGGGCCTCTGGAAACACCATATATTTT
J: TRBJ2-5; length: 15; size: .; V: TRBV7-9; D: TRBD1; CDR3: CASSLGQGAREAQYF; DNA: TGTGCCAGCAGCTTGGGACAGGGGGCTAGGGAGGCCCAGTACTTC
J: TRBJ2-7; length: 15; size: few; V: TRBV6-1; D: TRBD1; CDR3: CASTYLGTGTYEQYF; DNA: TGTGCCAGCACCTACCTCGGGACAGGGACCTACGAGCAGTACTTC
J: TRBJ2-3; length: 16; size: few; V: TRBV3-1; D: .; CDR3: CASSQDPRMSTDTQYF; DNA: TGTGCCAGCAGCCAAGACCCCAGAATGAGCACAGATACGCAGTATTTT
J: TRBJ2-3; length: 14; size: few; V: TRBV7-9; D: .; CDR3: CASSLDAWAPAQYF; DNA: TGTGCCAGCAGCTTAGACGCGTGGGCGCCGGCGCAGTATTTT
J: TRBJ1-2; length: 14; size: .; V: TRBV14; D: .; CDR3: CASSQGGYSYGYTF; DNA: TGTGCCAGCAGCCAAGGGGGGTACAGCTATGGCTACACCTTC
J: TRBJ2-1; length: 15; size: few; V: TRBV29-1; D: TRBD2; CDR3: CSVRTSGSSYNEQFF; DNA: TGCAGCGTTCGGACTAGCGGGAGCTCCTACAATGAGCAGTTCTTC
J: TRBJ2-5; length: 14; size: few; V: TRBV7-2; D: .; CDR3: CASSLSWGAETQYF; DNA: TGTGCCAGCAGCCTTTCGTGGGGCGCAGAGACCCAGTACTTC
J: TRBJ1-1; length: 15; size: few; V: TRBV7-9; D: .; CDR3: CASSLRDGPNTEAFF; DNA: TGTGCCAGCAGCTTAAGGGACGGACCGAACACTGAAGCTTTCTTT
J: TRBJ1-3; length: 14; size: once; V: TRBV4-1; D: .; CDR3: CASSHEGRRNTIYF; DNA: TGCGCCAGCAGCCATGAAGGTCGGAGAAACACCATATATTTT
J: TRBJ2-3; length: 13; size: many; V: TRBV4-3; D: .; CDR3: CASSQERADTQYF; DNA: TGCGCCAGCAGCCAAGAAAGGGCAGATACGCAGTATTTT
J: TRBJ2-3; length: 14; size: .; V: TRBV2; D: TRBD2; CDR3: CASSEASGTDTQYF; DNA: TGTGCCAGCAGTGAGGCTAGCGGAACAGATACGCAGTATTTT
J: TRBJ1-1; length: 13; size: .; V: TRBV6-1; D: TRBD1; CDR3: CASWTGRNTEAFF; DNA: TGTGCCAGCTGGACAGGGAGGAACACTGAAGCTTTCTTT
J: TRBJ2-5; length: 16; size: .; V: TRBV19; D: .; CDR3: CASSIGDAGRKETQYF; DNA: TGTGCCAGTAGTATAGGTGACGCAGGGCGGAAGGAGACCCAGTACTTC